This TCR beta chain was retrieved from a study of HIV-infected children after antiretroviral therapy interruption. For the study at large: EBV and CMV exposure was recorded in most children.

This sample's treatment: PENTA 11 planned treatment interruption arm or continuous ART arm. Unique molecular identifiers were included in an RNA-based 3' RACE TCR library. Each CDR3 protein is one row after TCRdb ran MiXCR on the 3' RACE reads. This table has some 40,000 distinct CDR3 sequences, 6.5% appearing once. This clonotype has ten or more counts. The receptor was derived from a pool of human donors with HIV. The sequenced sample was CD45RA+ CD4+ T cells from PBMCs, pooled from several time points, obtained from a donor given antiretroviral therapy, either interrupted or continuous. As to subset: naive CD4+ CD45RA+ CD45RO- T cells.

The CDR3 protein is CASSQKREDPYEQYF. The DNA for the CDR3 is TGTGCCAGCAGCCAGAAGCGGGAGGATCCCTACGAGCAGTACTTC. V is TRBV11-1 and J is TRBJ2-7, with 9 nucleotides matching TRBD2. CDR3 size: 15 residues. Per germline, CDR1 SGHAT and CDR2 FQDESV (reference sequence). Germline trimming cut 5 bases from V and 2 bases from J; bases unmatched to any gene: 7.